This paragraph reports one TCR beta chain. Its antigen remains unidentified. This specimen belongs to a study of cytomegalovirus exposure and HLA in healthy donors. At the level of the study: The use of the same platform for the roughly 110 validation repertoires and the roughly 630 first-cohort repertoires was reported by a later analysis.

Overall study findings and caveats: A few of the chains that were CMV-associated were confirmed in vitro to be specific for CMV antigens. Reports described diagnosis of cytomegalovirus status by the classifier as highly specific and sensitive.

Sequencing was performed with immunoSEQ multiplex PCR; in TCRdb, only in-frame clones are kept and a portion is missing. The sample consists of about 89,000 clones, around 82% of them appearing once. Germline V gene lookup returns CDR1 SGHDT and CDR2 YYEEEE. Between the trimmed V and J ends, which lost 2 bases and 8 bases, there was a span of 7 bases. The CDR3 extends over 11 amino acids. This receptor was taken from a woman younger than 30 in good health and CMV-seropositive. The sample was PBMCs. The gene calls are TRBV5-6 and TRBJ1-2; D ambiguous. In DNA form, the CDR3 reads TGTGCCAGCAGCTTTTGGGAGGGCTACACCTTC. Protein product: CASSFWEGYTF. Drawing the rest from reference TRBV5-6 and TRBJ1-2, the complete variable domain is DAGVTQSPTHLIKTRGQQVTLRCSPKSGHDTVSWYQQALGQGPQFIFQYYEEEERQRGNFPDRFSGHQFPNYSSELNVNALLLGDSALYLCASSFWEGYTFGSGTRLTVV.